These T cell receptor beta chains were read from a single sample in a study of tumor-infiltrating lymphocytes in primary liver carcinoma. TCRdb re-called the multiplex PCR reads with MiXCR, one entry per CDR3 protein. The sample lists some 50,000 distinct CDR3 sequences; over 65% were seen once. Sequenced: liver tumor tissue from sampling region 5. The receptors come from a middle-aged man with primary liver carcinoma and hepatitis B virus infection. Both conserved end residues are part of each CDR3. A D gene is named only where the DNA matches it firmly. Clone sizes are given selectively: once, few, many, or a class where the clone is expanded.

D gene: NA
J gene: TRBJ2-1
V gene: TRBV6-5
clone size: NA
CDR3 protein: CASSYGNGGYNEQFF
CDR3 DNA: TGTGCCAGCAGTTATGGGAACGGGGGCTACAATGAGCAGTTCTTC

D gene: TRBD1
J gene: TRBJ2-7
V gene: TRBV30
clone size: once
CDR3 protein: CVCGTGTEQYF
CDR3 DNA: TGTGTCTGTGGGACAGGGACCGAGCAGTACTTC

D gene: NA
J gene: TRBJ2-1
V gene: TRBV7-8
clone size: NA
CDR3 protein: CASSSAEAYNEQFF
CDR3 DNA: TGTGCTAGCAGCTCAGCGGAGGCCTACAATGAGCAGTTCTTC

D gene: TRBD2
J gene: TRBJ2-7
V gene: TRBV28
clone size: many
CDR3 protein: CASNSGRYEQYF
CDR3 DNA: TGTGCCAGCAATAGCGGGAGGTACGAGCAGTACTTC

D gene: NA
J gene: TRBJ1-5
V gene: TRBV11-2
clone size: many
CDR3 protein: CASSLRGDQPQHF
CDR3 DNA: TGTGCCAGCAGCTTAAGGGGCGATCAGCCCCAGCATTTT

D gene: NA
J gene: TRBJ2-5
V gene: TRBV4-1
clone size: many
CDR3 protein: CASSHSTGYGETRYF
CDR3 DNA: TGCGCCAGCAGCCATAGTACAGGGTACGGAGAGACCCGGTACTTC

D gene: NA
J gene: TRBJ2-1
V gene: TRBV11-2
clone size: NA
CDR3 protein: CASSISYRDPVKQVRSYNKQFF
CDR3 DNA: TGTGCCAGCAGCATCTCCTACCGGGATCCCGTGAAACAGGTTCGCTCCTACAATAAGCAGTTCTTC

D gene: TRBD2
J gene: TRBJ2-5
V gene: TRBV29-1
clone size: NA
CDR3 protein: CGVGGRATGTQYF
CDR3 DNA: TGCGGCGTTGGTGGGAGGGCCACTGGGACCCAGTACTTC

D gene: TRBD2
J gene: TRBJ2-1
V gene: TRBV12-3/TRBV12-4
clone size: medium-sized
CDR3 protein: CASSSLTSGRPDEQFF
CDR3 DNA: TGTGCCAGCAGTTCCCTGACTAGCGGGAGGCCGGATGAGCAGTTCTTC

D gene: TRBD1
J gene: TRBJ2-6
V gene: TRBV6-5
clone size: NA
CDR3 protein: CASSIWTGVKAGANVLAF
CDR3 DNA: TGTGCCAGCAGTATTTGGACAGGGGTGAAAGCTGGGGCCAACGTCCTGGCTTTC

D gene: NA
J gene: TRBJ2-1
V gene: TRBV29-1
clone size: once
CDR3 protein: CSVLDVPEQFF
CDR3 DNA: TGCAGCGTCCTGGACGTACCTGAGCAGTTCTTC

D gene: NA
J gene: TRBJ2-5
V gene: TRBV19
clone size: few
CDR3 protein: CANTPPGRQETQYF
CDR3 DNA: TGTGCCAATACTCCCCCGGGGAGGCAAGAGACCCAGTACTTC

D gene: NA
J gene: TRBJ1-5
V gene: TRBV29-1
clone size: NA
CDR3 protein: CIVRDNYNQPQHF
CDR3 DNA: TGCATCGTCCGGGACAATTACAATCAGCCCCAGCATTTC

D gene: NA
J gene: TRBJ2-6
V gene: TRBV28
clone size: few
CDR3 protein: CASSLGVFISGANVLTF
CDR3 DNA: TGTGCCAGCAGTTTAGGTGTGTTCATCTCTGGGGCCAACGTCCTGACTTTC

D gene: TRBD2
J gene: TRBJ2-2
V gene: TRBV11-2
clone size: once
CDR3 protein: CASSLSGTRGELFF
CDR3 DNA: TGTGCCAGCAGCCTAAGCGGGACGCGTGGGGAGCTGTTTTTT

D gene: NA
J gene: TRBJ2-2
V gene: TRBV29-1
clone size: NA
CDR3 protein: CSVGLPTGKLFF
CDR3 DNA: TGCAGCGTCGGACTCCCTACCGGGAAGCTGTTTTTT

D gene: NA
J gene: TRBJ1-2
V gene: TRBV12-3/TRBV12-4
clone size: NA
CDR3 protein: CASSTGQAIYCYTF
CDR3 DNA: TGTGCCAGCAGCACGGGCCAGGCGATCTATTGCTACACCTTT

D gene: NA
J gene: TRBJ2-2
V gene: TRBV5-1
clone size: many
CDR3 protein: CASSFRTTNTGELFF
CDR3 DNA: TGCGCCAGCAGCTTCAGGACCACGAACACCGGGGAGCTGTTTTTT

D gene: NA
J gene: TRBJ2-3
V gene: TRBV14
clone size: many
CDR3 protein: CASSQGDSQSTDTQYF
CDR3 DNA: TGTGCCAGCAGCCAAGGTGACAGTCAGTCCACAGATACGCAGTATTTT

D gene: NA
J gene: TRBJ2-5
V gene: TRBV12-3/TRBV12-4
clone size: once
CDR3 protein: CVSSLGSQETQYF
CDR3 DNA: TGTGTCAGCAGTTTGGGTAGCCAAGAGACCCAGTACTTC

D gene: NA
J gene: TRBJ2-2
V gene: TRBV6-6
clone size: once
CDR3 protein: CASSYTPFNTGGLFF
CDR3 DNA: TGTGCCAGCAGCTACACCCCCTTTAACACCGGGGGGCTGTTTTTT

D gene: NA
J gene: TRBJ2-4
V gene: TRBV4-3
clone size: few
CDR3 protein: CASSQDGSLAKNIQYF
CDR3 DNA: TGCGCCAGCAGCCAAGATGGCAGCCTAGCCAAAAACATTCAGTACTTC

D gene: NA
J gene: TRBJ2-2
V gene: TRBV11-2
clone size: large
CDR3 protein: CASSLVGRGTGELFF
CDR3 DNA: TGTGCCAGCAGCTTAGTCGGACGGGGCACCGGGGAGCTGTTTTTT

D gene: TRBD1
J gene: TRBJ2-6
V gene: TRBV29-1
clone size: NA
CDR3 protein: CSVAQGALGVNLLTF
CDR3 DNA: TGCAGCGTCGCTCAGGGGGCGCTTGGGGTCAACCTCCTGACTTTC

D gene: NA
J gene: TRBJ1-6
V gene: TRBV6-1
clone size: NA
CDR3 protein: CALSGALGSPLHF
CDR3 DNA: TGCGCCTTGTCGGGGGCTCTCGGTTCACCCCTCCACTTT

D gene: NA
J gene: TRBJ1-6
V gene: TRBV11-2
clone size: once
CDR3 protein: CASSLLGANSFLHF
CDR3 DNA: TGTGCCAGCAGCTTACTGGGGGCGAATTCATTCCTCCACTTT

D gene: TRBD1
J gene: TRBJ1-2
V gene: TRBV29-1
clone size: NA
CDR3 protein: CIVAVGTDLNYGYTF
CDR3 DNA: TGCATCGTTGCTGTCGGGACAGACCTTAACTATGGCTACACCTTC

D gene: NA
J gene: TRBJ2-7
V gene: TRBV11-2
clone size: NA
CDR3 protein: CASTLTDTAYKRYF
CDR3 DNA: TGTGCCAGCACCTTAACTGACACTGCCTACAAGCGGTACTTC

D gene: NA
J gene: TRBJ2-7
V gene: TRBV11-2
clone size: NA
CDR3 protein: CTSSLTDIAYEQYF
CDR3 DNA: TGTACCAGCAGCTTAACTGACATTGCCTATGAGCAGTACTTC

D gene: NA
J gene: TRBJ2-3
V gene: TRBV30
clone size: many
CDR3 protein: CAWRLGRTQYF
CDR3 DNA: TGTGCCTGGAGACTGGGGAGAACGCAGTATTTT

D gene: TRBD1
J gene: TRBJ1-2
V gene: TRBV10-2
clone size: many
CDR3 protein: CASSDWTGGLVGYTF
CDR3 DNA: TGCGCCAGCAGTGATTGGACAGGGGGCCTCGTTGGCTACACCTTC

D gene: NA
J gene: TRBJ2-1
V gene: TRBV5-6
clone size: NA
CDR3 protein: CDSTPDGREGREQFF
CDR3 DNA: TGTGACAGCACCCCGGATGGTCGAGAGGGCCGCGAGCAGTTCTTC

D gene: NA
J gene: TRBJ2-7
V gene: TRBV6-1
clone size: NA
CDR3 protein: CATSNGPYEQYF
CDR3 DNA: TGTGCCACCAGTAACGGACCCTATGAGCAGTACTTC

D gene: NA
J gene: TRBJ1-1
V gene: TRBV6-5
clone size: NA
CDR3 protein: CASGEQNTEAFF
CDR3 DNA: TGTGCTAGCGGTGAACAGAACACTGAAGCTTTCTTT

D gene: NA
J gene: TRBJ1-5
V gene: TRBV20-1
clone size: NA
CDR3 protein: CSARPVVEPTREPQHF
CDR3 DNA: TGCAGTGCTAGACCCGTGGTGGAACCGACGAGAGAGCCCCAGCATTTT

D gene: TRBD1
J gene: TRBJ2-6
V gene: TRBV6-5
clone size: NA
CDR3 protein: CASSLWTGVKAGVNVLTF
CDR3 DNA: TGCGCCAGCAGTCTTTGGACAGGGGTGAAAGCTGGGGTCAACGTCCTGACTTTC

D gene: NA
J gene: TRBJ2-2
V gene: TRBV29-1
clone size: NA
CDR3 protein: CSGGQGTWEQFF
CDR3 DNA: TGTAGCGGGGGACAGGGAACCTGGGAGCAGTTTTTT

D gene: TRBD2
J gene: TRBJ2-7
V gene: TRBV28
clone size: many
CDR3 protein: CASSSIAGVQYEQYF
CDR3 DNA: TGTGCCAGCAGTTCCATAGCGGGAGTACAGTACGAGCAGTACTTC

D gene: TRBD1
J gene: TRBJ1-4
V gene: TRBV5-4
clone size: once
CDR3 protein: CACSPRGRTNEKLFF
CDR3 DNA: TGTGCCTGCAGCCCCAGGGGGCGTACTAATGAAAAACTGTTTTTT

D gene: NA
J gene: TRBJ1-3
V gene: TRBV7-9
clone size: NA
CDR3 protein: CASSLDQGNTIYF
CDR3 DNA: TGTGCCAGCAGCTTAGACCAGGGAAACACCATATATTTT

D gene: TRBD2
J gene: TRBJ2-3
V gene: TRBV6-1
clone size: NA
CDR3 protein: CVSSEAASGPYSTDTQYF
CDR3 DNA: TGTGTCAGCAGTGAGGCAGCTAGCGGGCCGTATAGCACAGATACGCAGTATTTT

D gene: NA
J gene: TRBJ2-4
V gene: TRBV15
clone size: NA
CDR3 protein: CATSTGNIQYF
CDR3 DNA: TGTGCCACCAGTACAGGAAACATTCAGTACTTC

D gene: NA
J gene: TRBJ2-5
V gene: TRBV11-1
clone size: NA
CDR3 protein: CASSLGSRGGVVETQYF
CDR3 DNA: TGTGCCAGCAGCTTGGGGTCCCGCGGTGGGGTCGTGGAGACCCAGTACTTC

D gene: NA
J gene: TRBJ2-2
V gene: TRBV28
clone size: NA
CDR3 protein: CASSLPGGGTGELFF
CDR3 DNA: TGTGCCAGCAGTTTACCAGGGGGAGGGACCGGGGAGCTGTTTTTT

D gene: NA
J gene: TRBJ2-7
V gene: TRBV5-6
clone size: NA
CDR3 protein: CASSLVYFYEQYF
CDR3 DNA: TGTGCCAGCAGCTTGGTCTACTTCTACGAGCAGTACTTC

D gene: TRBD1
J gene: TRBJ2-2
V gene: TRBV12-3/TRBV12-4
clone size: once
CDR3 protein: CASSLGQGVTGELFF
CDR3 DNA: TGTGCTAGCAGCTTGGGACAGGGTGTGACCGGGGAGCTGTTTTTT

D gene: NA
J gene: TRBJ2-1
V gene: TRBV6-5
clone size: NA
CDR3 protein: CASSPDSYSYNQHFF
CDR3 DNA: TGTGCCAGCAGTCCTGACTCTTACTCCTACAATCAGCACTTCTTC

D gene: NA
J gene: TRBJ2-5
V gene: TRBV6-5
clone size: NA
CDR3 protein: CASSYGESSSETQYF
CDR3 DNA: TGCGCCAGCAGTTACGGGGAGAGTTCCTCAGAGACCCAGTACTTC

D gene: NA
J gene: TRBJ2-5
V gene: TRBV6-2/TRBV6-3
clone size: NA
CDR3 protein: CASSRGIRIETQYF
CDR3 DNA: TGTGCCAGCAGTCGTGGAATTAGAATCGAGACCCAGTACTTC

D gene: TRBD2
J gene: TRBJ2-5
V gene: TRBV11-2
clone size: many
CDR3 protein: CASSQTPGGGKETQYF
CDR3 DNA: TGTGCCAGCAGCCAAACTCCTGGCGGGGGGAAAGAGACCCAGTACTTC